This T cell receptor (beta chain) is drawn from a study of cytomegalovirus exposure and HLA in healthy donors. In the study overall: A preliminary data release comprised roughly 80 million unique TCRs obtained from HLA-typed donors. Study-wide results and caveats: In a later analysis, 15,000 to 20,000 TCR beta sequences were associated with HLA alleles at 0.05 false discovery rate.

Vbeta (60) and Jbeta (13) primers were used in the PCR. TCRdb's copy holds only in-frame clones and misses some; the assay was immunoSEQ multiplex PCR. The top ten clones hold 1.6% of a sample with some 190,000 clones, 70% to 80% of them seen once. A word on this clone: Its antigen is unknown.

Germline V lookup: CDR1 MGHRA, CDR2 YSYEKL. This CDR3 region has 19 residues. Trimming removed 1 base at V and 3 bases at J, with 23 bases between. The TCR originated in a woman between 50 and 59 years old in good health and CMV-seronegative. Sequenced: PBMCs. The chain combines TRBV4-1 with TRBJ2-3; tentatively, D is TRBD1 (6 bases). The CDR3 coding sequence is TGCGCCAGCAGCCAAGGGACAGAAGGAGGCGGCAGAAGGACAGATACGCAGTATTTT. Translated: CASSQGTEGGGRRTDTQYF.